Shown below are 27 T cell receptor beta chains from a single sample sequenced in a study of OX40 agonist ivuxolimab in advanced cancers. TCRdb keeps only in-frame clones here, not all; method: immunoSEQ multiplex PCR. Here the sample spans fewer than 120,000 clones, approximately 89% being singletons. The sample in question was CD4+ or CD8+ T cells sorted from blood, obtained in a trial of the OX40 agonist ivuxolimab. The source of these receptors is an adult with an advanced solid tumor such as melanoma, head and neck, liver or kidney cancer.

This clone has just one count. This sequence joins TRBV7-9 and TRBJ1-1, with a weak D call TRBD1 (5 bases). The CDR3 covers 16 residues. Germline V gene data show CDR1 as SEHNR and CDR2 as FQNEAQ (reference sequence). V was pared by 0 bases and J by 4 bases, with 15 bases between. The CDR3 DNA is TGTGCCAGCAGCTTAGCGCGGGACCTAAGGACCACTGAAGCTTTCTTT. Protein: CASSLARDLRTTEAFF. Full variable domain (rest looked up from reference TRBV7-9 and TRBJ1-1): DTGVSQNPRHKITKRGQNVTFRCDPISEHNRLYWYRQTLGQGPEFLTYFQNEAQLEKSRLLSDRFSAERPKGSFSTLEIQRTEQGDSAMYLCASSLARDLRTTEAFFGQGTRLTVV.

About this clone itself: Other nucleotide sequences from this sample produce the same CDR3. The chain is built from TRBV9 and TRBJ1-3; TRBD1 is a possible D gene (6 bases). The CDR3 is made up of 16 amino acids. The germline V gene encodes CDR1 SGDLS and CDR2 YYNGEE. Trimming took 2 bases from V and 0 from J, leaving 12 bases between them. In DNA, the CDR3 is TGTGCCAGCAGCGTCGGACAGCCAAACTCTGGAAACACCATATATTTT. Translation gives CASSVGQPNSGNTIYF.

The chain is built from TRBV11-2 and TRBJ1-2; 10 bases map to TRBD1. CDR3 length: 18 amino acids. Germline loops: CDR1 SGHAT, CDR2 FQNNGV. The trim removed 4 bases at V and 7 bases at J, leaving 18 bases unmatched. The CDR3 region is CASSSTRDRGRERPGYTF. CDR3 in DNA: TGTGCCAGCAGCTCAACCCGGGACAGGGGACGAGAAAGGCCTGGCTACACCTTC.

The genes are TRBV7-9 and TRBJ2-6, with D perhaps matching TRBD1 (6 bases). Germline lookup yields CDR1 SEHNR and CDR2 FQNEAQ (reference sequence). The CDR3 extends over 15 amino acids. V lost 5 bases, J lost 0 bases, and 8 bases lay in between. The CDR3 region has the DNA TGTGCCAGCAGCGGGGGCATCTCTGGGGCCAACGTCCTGACTTTC. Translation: CASSGGISGANVLTF.

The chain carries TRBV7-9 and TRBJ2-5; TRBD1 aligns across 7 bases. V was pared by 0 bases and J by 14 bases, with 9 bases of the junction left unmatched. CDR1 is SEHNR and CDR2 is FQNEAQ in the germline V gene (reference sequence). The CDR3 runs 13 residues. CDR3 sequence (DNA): TGTGCCAGCAGCTTAGCTCTAGGACAGGAGTTTTACTTC. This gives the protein CASSLALGQEFYF.

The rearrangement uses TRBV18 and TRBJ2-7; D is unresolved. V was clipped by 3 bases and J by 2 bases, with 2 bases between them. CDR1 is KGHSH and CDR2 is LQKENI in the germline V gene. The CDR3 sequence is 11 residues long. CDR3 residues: CASSPAYEQYF. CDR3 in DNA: TGTGCCAGCTCACCCGCCTACGAGCAGTACTTC.

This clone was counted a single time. Here the CDR3 reads CASRTGDRIGYTF. The CDR3 nucleotides are TGTGCCAGCAGGACTGGGGACAGAATCGGCTACACCTTC. This chain uses TRBV6-5 with TRBJ1-2, with 7 positions matching TRBD1. Germline V gene data show CDR1 as MNHEY and CDR2 as SVGAGI. The CDR3 is made up of 13 amino acids. With V trimmed by 6 bases and J by 8 bases, 9 bases remained unmatched.

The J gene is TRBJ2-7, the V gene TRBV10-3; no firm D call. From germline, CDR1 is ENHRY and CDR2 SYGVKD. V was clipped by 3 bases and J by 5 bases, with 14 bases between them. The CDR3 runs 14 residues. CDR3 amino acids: CAISENYAADEQYF. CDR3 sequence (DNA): TGTGCCATCAGTGAAAATTATGCGGCTGACGAGCAGTACTTC.

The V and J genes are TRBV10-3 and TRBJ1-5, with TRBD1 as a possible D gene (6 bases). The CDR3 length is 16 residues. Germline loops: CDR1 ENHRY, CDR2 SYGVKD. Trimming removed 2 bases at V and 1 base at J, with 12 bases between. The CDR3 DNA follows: TGTGCCATCAGTGAGCTCGGGGGGGCGAGCAATCAGCCCCAGCATTTT. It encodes CAISELGGASNQPQHF.

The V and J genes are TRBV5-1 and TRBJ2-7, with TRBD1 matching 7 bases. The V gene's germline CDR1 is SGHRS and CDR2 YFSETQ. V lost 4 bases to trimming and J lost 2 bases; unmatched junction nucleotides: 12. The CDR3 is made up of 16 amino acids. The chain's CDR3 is CASSTGQEWTTYEQYF. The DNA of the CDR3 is TGCGCCAGCAGCACCGGACAGGAGTGGACAACCTACGAGCAGTACTTC.

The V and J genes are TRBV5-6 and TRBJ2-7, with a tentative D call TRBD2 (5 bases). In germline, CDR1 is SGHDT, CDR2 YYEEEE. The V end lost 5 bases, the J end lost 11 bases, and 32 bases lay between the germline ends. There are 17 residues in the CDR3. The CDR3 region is CASRLSVFNLPRTREYF. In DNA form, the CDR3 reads TGTGCCAGCAGATTGTCGGTCTTCAATCTGCCTCGGACGAGGGAGTACTTC.

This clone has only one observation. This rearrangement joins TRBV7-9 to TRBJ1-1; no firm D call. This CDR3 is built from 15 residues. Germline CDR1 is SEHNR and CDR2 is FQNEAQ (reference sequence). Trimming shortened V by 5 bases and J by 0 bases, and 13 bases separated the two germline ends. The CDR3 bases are TGTGCCAGCAGCCGACTGGGCAGTTTGAACACTGAAGCTTTCTTT. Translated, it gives CASSRLGSLNTEAFF.

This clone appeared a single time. CDR3 amino acids: CASSFDGQLNIYGYTF. CDR3 sequence (DNA): TGTGCCAGCAGCTTCGACGGACAGCTTAATATCTATGGCTACACCTTC. V and J are TRBV7-3 and TRBJ1-2; tentative D call: TRBD1 (6 bases). CDR3 length: 16 residues. Trimming shortened V by 3 bases and J by 4 bases, and 18 bases separated the two germline ends. Germline CDR1 reads SGHTA; CDR2 reads FQGTGA.

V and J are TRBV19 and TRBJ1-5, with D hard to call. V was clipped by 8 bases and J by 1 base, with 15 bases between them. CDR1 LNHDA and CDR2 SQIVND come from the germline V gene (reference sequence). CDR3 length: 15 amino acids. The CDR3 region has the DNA TGTGCCAGTTCGGTAGGGATGGTGAGCAATCAGCCCCAGCATTTT. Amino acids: CASSVGMVSNQPQHF.

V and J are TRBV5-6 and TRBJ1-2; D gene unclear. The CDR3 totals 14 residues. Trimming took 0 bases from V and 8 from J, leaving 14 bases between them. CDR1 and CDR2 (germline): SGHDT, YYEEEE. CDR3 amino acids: CASSLDQAGSGYTF. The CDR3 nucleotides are TGTGCCAGCAGCTTGGATCAGGCGGGGTCGGGCTACACCTTC.

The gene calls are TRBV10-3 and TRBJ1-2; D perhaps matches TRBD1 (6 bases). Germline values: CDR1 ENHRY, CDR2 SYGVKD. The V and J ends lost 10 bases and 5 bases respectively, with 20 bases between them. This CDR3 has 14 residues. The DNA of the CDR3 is TGTGCCACCTCCACAGGGACTTACTTGTATGGCTACACCTTC. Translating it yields CATSTGTYLYGYTF.

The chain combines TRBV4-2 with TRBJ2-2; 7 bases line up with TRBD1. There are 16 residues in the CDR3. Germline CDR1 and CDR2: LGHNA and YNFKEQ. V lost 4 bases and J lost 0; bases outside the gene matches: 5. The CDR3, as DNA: TGTGCCAGCAGCCGGGACAGAGCTTCGAACACCGGGGAGCTGTTTTTT. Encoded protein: CASSRDRASNTGELFF.

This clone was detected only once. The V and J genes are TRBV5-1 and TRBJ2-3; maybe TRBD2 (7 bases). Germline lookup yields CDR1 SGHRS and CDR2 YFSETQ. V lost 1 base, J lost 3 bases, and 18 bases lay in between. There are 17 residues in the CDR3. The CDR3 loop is CASSLWAGEGSTDTQYF. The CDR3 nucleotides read TGCGCCAGCAGCTTGTGGGCAGGGGAGGGTAGTACAGATACGCAGTATTTT.

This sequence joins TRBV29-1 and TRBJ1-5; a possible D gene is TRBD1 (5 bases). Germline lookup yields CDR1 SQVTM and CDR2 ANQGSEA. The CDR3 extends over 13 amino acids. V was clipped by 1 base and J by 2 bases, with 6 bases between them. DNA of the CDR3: TGCAGCGTTGAAGTAGGGGGCAATCAGCCCCAGCATTTT. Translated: CSVEVGGNQPQHF. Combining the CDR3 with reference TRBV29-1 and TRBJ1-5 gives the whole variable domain SAVISQKPSRDICQRGTSLTIQCQVDSQVTMMFWYRQQPGQSLTLIATANQGSEATYESGFVIDKFPISRPNLTFSTLTVSNMSPEDSSIYLCSVEVGGNQPQHFGDGTRLSIL.

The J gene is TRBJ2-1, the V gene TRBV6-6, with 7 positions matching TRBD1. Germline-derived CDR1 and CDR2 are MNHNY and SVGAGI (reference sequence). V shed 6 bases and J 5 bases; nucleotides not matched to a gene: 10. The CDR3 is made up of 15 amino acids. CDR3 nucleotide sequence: TGTGCCAGCAGCCCCCTGGGACAGAGCCACAATGAGCAGTTCTTC. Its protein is CASSPLGQSHNEQFF.

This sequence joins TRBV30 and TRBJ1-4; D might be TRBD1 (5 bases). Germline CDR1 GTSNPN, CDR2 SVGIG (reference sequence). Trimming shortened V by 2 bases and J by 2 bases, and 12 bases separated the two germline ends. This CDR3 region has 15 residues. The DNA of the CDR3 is TGTGCCTGGAGTATTCCGGGGGGTACTAATGAAAAACTGTTTTTT. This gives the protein CAWSIPGGTNEKLFF.

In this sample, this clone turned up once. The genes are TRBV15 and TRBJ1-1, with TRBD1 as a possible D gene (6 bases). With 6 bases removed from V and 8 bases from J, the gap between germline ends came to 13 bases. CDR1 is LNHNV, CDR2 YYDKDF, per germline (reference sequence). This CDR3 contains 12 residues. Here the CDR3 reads CATRRFTGEAFF. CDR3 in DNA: TGTGCCACCAGAAGATTTACAGGGGAAGCTTTCTTT. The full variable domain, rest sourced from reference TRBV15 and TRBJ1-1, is DAMVIQNPRYQVTQFGKPVTLSCSQTLNHNVMYWYQQKSSQAPKLLFHYYDKDFNNEADTPDNFQSRRPNTSFCFLDIRSPGLGDTAMYLCATRRFTGEAFFGQGTRLTVV.

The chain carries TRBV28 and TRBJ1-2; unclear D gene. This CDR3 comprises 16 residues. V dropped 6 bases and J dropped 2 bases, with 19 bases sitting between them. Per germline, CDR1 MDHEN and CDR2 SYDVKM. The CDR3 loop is CASSPPGARSNYGYTF. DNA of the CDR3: TGTGCCAGCAGCCCACCCGGCGCGCGGTCCAACTATGGCTACACCTTC.

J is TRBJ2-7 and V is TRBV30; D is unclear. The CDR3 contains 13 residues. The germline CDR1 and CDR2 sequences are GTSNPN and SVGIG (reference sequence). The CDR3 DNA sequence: TGTGCAGGATTGAGATGGAGCTCCTACGAGCAGTACTTC. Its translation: CAGLRWSSYEQYF.

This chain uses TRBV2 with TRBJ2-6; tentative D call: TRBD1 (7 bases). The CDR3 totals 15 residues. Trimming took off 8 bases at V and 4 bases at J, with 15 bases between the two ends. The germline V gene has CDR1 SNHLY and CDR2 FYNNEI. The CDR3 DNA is TGTGCCAGCTGCGAGGAGGGGGCCGGGGCCAACGTCCTGACTTTC. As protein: CASCEEGAGANVLTF. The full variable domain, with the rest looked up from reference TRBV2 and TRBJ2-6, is EPEVTQTPSHQVTQMGQEVILRCVPISNHLYFYWYRQILGQKVEFLVSFYNNEISEKSEIFDDQFSVERPDGSNFTLKIRSTKLEDSAMYFCASCEEGAGANVLTFGAGSRLTVL.

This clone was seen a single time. The CDR3 DNA sequence: TGTGCCAGTAGTAAGGGGGGGCGCGATCCCCAGCATTTT. Translated: CASSKGGRDPQHF. The V call is TRBV19, the J call TRBJ1-5; D may be TRBD1 (6 bases). V lost 4 bases to trimming and J lost 10 bases, with 14 bases between them. This CDR3 has 13 amino acids. CDR1 LNHDA and CDR2 SQIVND come from the germline V gene (reference sequence).

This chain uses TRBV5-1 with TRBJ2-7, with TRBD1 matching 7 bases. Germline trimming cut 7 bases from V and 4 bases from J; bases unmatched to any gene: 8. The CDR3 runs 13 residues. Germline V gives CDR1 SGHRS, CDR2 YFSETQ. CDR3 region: CASRLGQLYEQYF. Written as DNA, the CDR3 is TGCGCCAGCCGACTGGGACAGCTTTACGAGCAGTACTTC.